What follows are 29 T cell receptor beta chains derived from one specimen sequenced in a study of beta chain features in type 1 diabetes. TCRB transcripts that were expressed got sequenced, as all of the isolated RNA had been reverse transcribed. The data were produced by immunoSEQ multiplex PCR, yet TCRdb's version contains in-frame clones alone and is incomplete. Found here are fewer than 400,000 clones, around 7.6% of them singletons; the top ten hold around 0.44%. Material for sequencing was central memory CD4+ T cells from blood. The receptors here all came from a woman younger than 30 in good health.

This clone was recorded a few times. One end of the junction is discordant with germline, which a read error may explain. Other DNA sequences in the same sample also yield this CDR3. This chain uses TRBV7-9 with TRBJ2-7; 12 bases agree with TRBD2. From germline, CDR1 is SEHNR and CDR2 FQNEAQ (reference sequence). The CDR3 has 13 residues. CDR3 DNA sequence: TGTGCCAGCAGCCTAGCGGGAGGGTACGAGCAGTACTTC. As protein: CASSLAGGYEQYF.

This chain uses TRBV7-8 with TRBJ1-5; D gene ambiguous. CDR3 length: 17 residues. Germline values: CDR1 SGHVS, CDR2 FQNEAQ. V was clipped by 5 bases and J by 3 bases, with 20 bases between them. The CDR3 region is CASSLGRDTVPNQPQHF. CDR3 sequence (DNA): TGTGCCAGCAGCCTCGGACGTGACACCGTCCCCAATCAGCCCCAGCATTTT.

This clone was seen a few times. The chain is built from TRBV11-2 and TRBJ2-7; D unresolved. V was trimmed by 0 bases and J by 0 bases, leaving 12 bases between them. The CDR3 runs 16 residues. Germline V gene sequence: CDR1 SGHAT, CDR2 FQNNGV. The CDR3 protein is CASSLDLLVYSYEQYF. The CDR3 DNA reads TGTGCCAGCAGCTTAGATCTCCTAGTTTACTCCTACGAGCAGTACTTC.

This chain joins TRBV5-1 and TRBJ1-4; D is undetermined. With 3 bases removed from V and 5 bases from J, the gap between germline ends came to 11 bases. CDR1 and CDR2 from the germline V gene are SGHRS and YFSETQ. This CDR3 spans 14 amino acids. Written as DNA, the CDR3 is TGCGCCAGCAGCTCCTCACATCCAAATGAAAAACTGTTTTTT. Protein sequence: CASSSSHPNEKLFF. Combining the CDR3 with reference TRBV5-1 and TRBJ1-4 gives the whole variable domain KAGVTQTPRYLIKTRGQQVTLSCSPISGHRSVSWYQQTPGQGLQFLFEYFSETQRNKGNFPGRFSGRQFSNSRSEMNVSTLELGDSALYLCASSSSHPNEKLFFGSGTQLSVL.

This clone was counted ten times or more. The chain uses TRBV10-3 and TRBJ2-7, with 8 positions matching TRBD2. CDR3 length: 12 residues. Germline V CDR1 and CDR2: ENHRY, SYGVKD. After removal of 6 bases from V and 7 bases from J, the junction contained 5 bases not matched to a gene. CDR3 DNA: TGTGCCATCAGCGATACTAGCGGAGAGCAGTACTTC. It encodes CAISDTSGEQYF.

This clone occurred many times. This chain uses TRBV18 with TRBJ2-7, with D unresolved. V lost 0 bases, J lost 3 bases, and 12 bases lay in between. The germline gives CDR1 KGHSH, CDR2 LQKENI. CDR3 length: 15 residues. In DNA form, the CDR3 reads TGTGCCAGCTCACCACCTTCCCTGGGGAACTACGAGCAGTACTTC. Its protein is CASSPPSLGNYEQYF.

On this clone: This sample includes further DNA sequences coding for the same CDR3. V and J are TRBV4-2 and TRBJ2-7; the D gene is possibly TRBD1 (5 bases). Germline V gene lookup returns CDR1 LGHNA and CDR2 YNFKEQ. V was shortened by 1 base and J by 2 bases, with 9 bases between the two germline ends. This CDR3 is 14 amino acids long. The CDR3 here is CASSQGQGAYEQYF. The DNA for the CDR3 is TGTGCCAGCAGCCAAGGACAAGGGGCCTACGAGCAGTACTTC.

This clone appeared a few times. The CDR3 here is CASSFESSYEQYF. For the CDR3, the DNA is TGTGCCAGCAGCTTTGAGAGTTCCTACGAGCAGTACTTC. V and J are TRBV5-4 and TRBJ2-7; D ambiguous. The germline gives CDR1 SGHNT, CDR2 YYREEE (reference sequence). The CDR3 runs to 13 residues. V was shortened by 2 bases and J by 1 base, with 7 bases between the two germline ends.

Only a few counts were recorded for this clone. The chain links TRBV28 to TRBJ2-5; tentatively, D is TRBD1 (5 bases). The germline CDR1 and CDR2 sequences are MDHEN and SYDVKM. V was trimmed by 6 bases and J by 11 bases, leaving 13 bases between them. The CDR3 length is 11 residues. The DNA for the CDR3 is TGTGCCAGCAGCAACCCCAGGGTACAGTACTTC. This sequence encodes CASSNPRVQYF. The whole variable domain, remainder taken from reference TRBV28 and TRBJ2-5, is DVKVTQSSRYLVKRTGEKVFLECVQDMDHENMFWYRQDPGLGLRLIYFSYDVKMKEKGDIPEGYSVSREKKERFSLILESASTNQTSMYLCASSNPRVQYFGPGTRLLVL.

This clone was seen a handful of times. J is TRBJ2-1 and V is TRBV11-3; 8 bases line up with TRBD2. V lost 5 bases and J lost 0; bases outside the gene matches: 3. The CDR3 is 15 residues long. The germline CDR1 and CDR2 sequences are SGHNT and YENEEA. The CDR3 nucleotides read TGTGCCAGCAGCCGAAGCGGGAGCTCCTACAATGAGCAGTTCTTC. Its translation: CASSRSGSSYNEQFF.

This clone was counted a single time. V gene TRBV25-1 combines with J gene TRBJ1-1, with unresolved D. In germline, CDR1 is MGHDK, CDR2 SYGVNS. Trimming pared 0 bases from V and 3 bases from J, leaving 5 bases between. CDR3 length: 13 residues. CDR3 in DNA: TGTGCCAGCAGTGAATATCGGGACACTGAAGCTTTCTTT. It is translated as CASSEYRDTEAFF. The full variable domain, its missing parts supplied by reference TRBV25-1 and TRBJ1-1, is EADIYQTPRYLVIGTGKKITLECSQTMGHDKMYWYQQDPGMELHLIHYSYGVNSTEKGDLSSESTVSRIRTEHFPLTLESARPSHTSQYLCASSEYRDTEAFFGQGTRLTVV.

The V and J genes are TRBV18 and TRBJ2-5; D gene ambiguous. V was cut by 1 base and J by 5 bases, with 11 bases left in between. CDR1 and CDR2 from the germline V gene are KGHSH and LQKENI. This CDR3 contains 14 residues. CDR3 DNA sequence: TGTGCCAGCTCACCACAAGTAAATCGCGAGACCCAGTACTTC. Translation: CASSPQVNRETQYF.

This clone showed up many times. The gene calls are TRBV28 and TRBJ2-7; perhaps D is TRBD1 or TRBD2 (6 bases each). Germline V CDR1 and CDR2: MDHEN, SYDVKM. The V end lost 4 bases, the J end lost 2 bases, and 12 bases lay between the germline ends. CDR3 length: 14 amino acids. CDR3 coding DNA: TGTGCCAGCAGTTCACAGGGAGGCACCTACGAGCAGTACTTC. Translated: CASSSQGGTYEQYF.

The V call is TRBV7-8, the J call TRBJ1-1; tentative D call: TRBD1 (5 bases). This CDR3 has 18 residues. The ends were cut back, 2 bases at V and 0 bases at J, with 19 bases in the middle. From germline, CDR1 is SGHVS and CDR2 FQNEAQ. The CDR3 DNA sequence: TGTGCCAGCAGCTTACGCACAGGCGACCCTTCAATGAACACTGAAGCTTTCTTT. This codes for CASSLRTGDPSMNTEAFF.

This chain joins TRBV25-1 and TRBJ2-7; weak D call: TRBD2 (5 bases). CDR3 length: 14 amino acids. The germline gives CDR1 MGHDK, CDR2 SYGVNS. Trimming stripped 2 bases from V and 3 bases from J, with 11 bases between. In DNA, the CDR3 is TGTGCCAGCAGTGAAGACGAAGGAGGCTACGAGCAGTACTTC. Translation gives CASSEDEGGYEQYF.

In this sample, this clone turned up a few times. The rearrangement joins TRBV5-5 to TRBJ2-3; no firm D call. The germline V and J ends were trimmed by 0 bases and 2 bases, with 10 bases remaining between them. Germline assignment: CDR1 SGHKS and CDR2 YYEKEE (reference sequence). This CDR3 is built from 15 residues. The CDR3 here is CASSLGDGFTDTQYF. CDR3 in DNA: TGTGCCAGCAGCTTGGGTGACGGGTTCACAGATACGCAGTATTTT.

This clone was seen more than once but under ten times. The chain uses TRBV7-8 and TRBJ2-5; D uncertain. Germline V gene sequence: CDR1 SGHVS, CDR2 FQNEAQ. V was cut by 1 base and J by 2 bases, with 5 bases left in between. CDR3 length equals 13 residues. CDR3 protein: CASSLGQQETQYF. The DNA for the CDR3 is TGTGCCAGCAGCTTAGGCCAGCAAGAGACCCAGTACTTC. The full variable domain, in which reference TRBV7-8 and TRBJ2-5 provide the parts outside the CDR3, is GAGVSQSPRYKVAKRGQDVALRCDPISGHVSLFWYQQALGQGPEFLTYFQNEAQLDKSGLPSDRFFAERPEGSVSTLKIQRTQQEDSAVYLCASSLGQQETQYFGPGTRLLVL.

The sample holds a few counts of this clone. One end of the junction is discordant with germline, which a read error may explain. The chain joins TRBV10-3 to TRBJ2-7; 11 nucleotides align to TRBD2. Per germline, CDR1 ENHRY and CDR2 SYGVKD. This CDR3 is 14 amino acids long. The CDR3 DNA sequence: TGTGCCAGCAGTTATACTAGCGGGAGAGGCGAGCAGTACTTC. Its protein is CASSYTSGRGEQYF.

This clone was seen repeatedly, ten times or more. This rearrangement joins TRBV7-3 to TRBJ2-1; 10 bases map to TRBD2. This CDR3 is built from 16 residues. Looked up from germline, CDR1 is SGHTA and CDR2 is FQGTGA. The trim removed 0 bases at V and 6 bases at J, leaving 5 bases unmatched. Written as DNA, the CDR3 is TGTGCCAGCAGCTTAACCTCTAGCGGGAGCGGCAATGAGCAGTTCTTC. It specifies CASSLTSSGSGNEQFF.

In its sample, this clone was seen a few times. The chain recombines TRBV4-2 with TRBJ2-1; 14 positions match TRBD2. CDR1 is LGHNA and CDR2 is YNFKEQ in the germline V gene. The ends lost 4 bases at V and 2 bases at J; junction bases unmatched: 4. The CDR3 is 17 amino acids. The CDR3 here is CASSLGLAGGAYNEQFF. CDR3 nucleotide sequence: TGTGCCAGCAGCCTTGGACTAGCGGGAGGAGCCTACAATGAGCAGTTCTTC.

The chain joins TRBV28 to TRBJ1-2; unclear D gene. Between the trimmed V and J ends, which lost 5 bases and 0 bases, there was a span of 10 bases. Germline assignment: CDR1 MDHEN and CDR2 SYDVKM. The CDR3 runs 14 residues. This CDR3 reads CASSLVGTNYGYTF. Written as DNA, the CDR3 is TGTGCCAGCAGTCTGGTCGGGACTAACTATGGCTACACCTTC.

This clone was observed a handful of times. The V and J genes are TRBV20-1 and TRBJ1-2; possibly TRBD1 for D (6 bases). Germline CDR1 DFQATT, CDR2 SNEGSKA (reference sequence). V was shortened by 5 bases and J by 3 bases, with 7 bases between the two germline ends. The CDR3 runs 11 residues. CDR3 residues: CSAPGDYGYTF. The CDR3, as DNA: TGCAGTGCTCCAGGGGACTATGGCTACACCTTC.

This chain's CDR3 is CASRRQGMSYEQYF. The DNA of the CDR3 is TGTGCCAGCAGACGACAGGGTATGTCCTACGAGCAGTACTTC. This chain connects TRBV2 to TRBJ2-7; TRBD1 matches 7 bases. This CDR3 spans 14 amino acids. Germline CDR1 reads SNHLY; CDR2 reads FYNNEI. J gave up 1 base and V 6 bases, and 6 bases lay outside the gene matches.

In this sample, this clone turned up a few times. This sequence joins TRBV18 and TRBJ2-1; 9 nucleotides align to TRBD2. The CDR3 has 15 amino acids. CDR1 KGHSH and CDR2 LQKENI come from the germline V gene. V shed 2 bases and J 7 bases; nucleotides not matched to a gene: 6. This CDR3 reads CASSPSLAGINEQFF. Here the CDR3 DNA reads TGTGCCAGCTCACCATCCCTAGCGGGAATAAATGAGCAGTTCTTC. The whole variable domain, remainder taken from reference TRBV18 and TRBJ2-1, is NAGVMQNPRHLVRRRGQEARLRCSPMKGHSHVYWYRQLPEEGLKFMVYLQKENIIDESGMPKERFSAEFPKEGPSILRIQQVVRGDSAAYFCASSPSLAGINEQFFGPGTRLTVL.

This clone was observed a few times. The chain combines TRBV21-1 with TRBJ2-4; the tabulated D call, TRBD2, remains unverified against the DNA. TRBV21-1 is listed as a pseudogene. The CDR3 length is 14 residues. Here the CDR3 DNA reads TGTGCCAGCAGCAAAGCGCCTGCCCTGAGCATTCAGTACTTC. This codes for CASSKAPALSIQYF.

V gene TRBV6-5 combines with J gene TRBJ2-4; 8 bases agree with TRBD1. Germline CDR1 reads MNHEY; CDR2 reads SVGAGI. The CDR3 extends over 15 amino acids. With V trimmed by 0 bases and J by 6 bases, 4 bases remained unmatched. The DNA for the CDR3 is TGTGCCAGCAGTTACTCGTCAGGGGGCGCAAACATTCAGTACTTC. Protein sequence: CASSYSSGGANIQYF.

Regarding this clone: Within the sample, other DNA sequences also encode this same CDR3. This rearrangement joins TRBV7-8 to TRBJ2-7; perhaps TRBD1 as D (6 bases). This CDR3 is 13 amino acids long. Germline CDR1 reads SGHVS; CDR2 reads FQNEAQ. V lost 1 base and J 6 bases, leaving 10 bases between the germline ends. In DNA, the CDR3 is TGTGCCAGCAGCTTAGACAGGGTGGGCGAGCAGTACTTC. It specifies CASSLDRVGEQYF.

This clone was seen a handful of times. CDR3 nucleotides: TGTGCCAGCAGCTCAACGGGACCCGCCGGGGAGCTGTTTTTT. Translating it yields CASSSTGPAGELFF. This chain joins TRBV5-6 and TRBJ2-2; the D gene could be TRBD1 or TRBD2 (5 bases each). V shed 3 bases and J shed 6 bases, with 12 bases lying between them. Germline CDR1 and CDR2: SGHDT and YYEEEE. The CDR3 is made up of 14 amino acids.

V gene TRBV4-2 combines with J gene TRBJ2-2; D remains unclear. This CDR3 is 16 amino acids long. V dropped 0 bases and J dropped 3 bases, with 11 bases sitting between them. Germline V gene data show CDR1 as LGHNA and CDR2 as YNFKEQ. CDR3 region: CASSQEPPQYTGELFF. DNA for the CDR3: TGTGCCAGCAGCCAAGAGCCCCCCCAGTACACCGGGGAGCTGTTTTTT.